This TCR beta chain was captured by sequencing in a study of cytomegalovirus exposure and HLA in healthy donors. Notes on the study in general: Most subjects' HLA-A and HLA-B alleles were reportedly predicted from TCR beta sequences.

Notes on this clone: Its specificity is unknown.

V trimming: 5 bases; J trimming: 3 bases; junction bases outside the gene matches: 5. Germline CDR1 is MDHEN and CDR2 is SYDVKM. The CDR3 runs 15 residues. The PCR made use of 60 Vbeta and 13 Jbeta primers. Measured with immunoSEQ multiplex PCR; TCRdb has only the in-frame clones, and not every one. The data contain 85,000 to 90,000 clones, 85% to 90% of them singletons. Sequencing was done on a sample of PBMCs. This clonotype was sampled from a young man in good health and CMV-seronegative. This chain uses TRBV28 with TRBJ2-3; 10 bases align to TRBD2. CDR3 in amino acids: CASSASGSGTDTQYF. CDR3 DNA: TGTGCCAGCAGTGCTAGCGGGAGTGGTACAGATACGCAGTATTTT.